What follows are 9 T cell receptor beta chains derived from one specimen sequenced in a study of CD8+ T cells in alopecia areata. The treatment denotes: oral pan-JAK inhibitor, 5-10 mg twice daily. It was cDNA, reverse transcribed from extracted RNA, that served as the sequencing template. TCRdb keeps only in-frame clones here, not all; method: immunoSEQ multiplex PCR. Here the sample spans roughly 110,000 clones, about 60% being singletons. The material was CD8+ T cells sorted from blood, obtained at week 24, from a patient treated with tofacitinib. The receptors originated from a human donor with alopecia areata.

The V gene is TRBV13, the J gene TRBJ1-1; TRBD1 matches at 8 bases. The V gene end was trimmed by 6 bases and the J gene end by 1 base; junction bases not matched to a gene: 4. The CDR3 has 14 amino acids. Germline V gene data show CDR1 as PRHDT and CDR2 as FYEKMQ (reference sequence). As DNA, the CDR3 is TGTGCCAGCAGAGGGACAGGAAAGAACACTGAAGCTTTCTTT. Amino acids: CASRGTGKNTEAFF.

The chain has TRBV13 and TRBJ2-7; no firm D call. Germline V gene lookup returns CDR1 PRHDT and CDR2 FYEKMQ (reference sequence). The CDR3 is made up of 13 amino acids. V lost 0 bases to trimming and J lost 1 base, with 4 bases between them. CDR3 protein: CASSLGGSYEQYF. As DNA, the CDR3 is TGTGCCAGCAGCTTAGGCGGGTCCTACGAGCAGTACTTC.

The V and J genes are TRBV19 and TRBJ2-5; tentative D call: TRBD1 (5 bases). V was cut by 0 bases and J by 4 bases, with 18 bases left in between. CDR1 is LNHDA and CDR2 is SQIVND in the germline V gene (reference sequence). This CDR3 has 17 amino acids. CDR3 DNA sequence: TGTGCCAGTAGTATAGAGATGGTTAGGGGTCCCGGAGAGACCCAGTACTTC. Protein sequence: CASSIEMVRGPGETQYF.

The CDR3 sequence is CAWSTGTSSYEQYF. CDR3 sequence (DNA): TGTGCCTGGAGTACAGGGACCAGCTCCTACGAGCAGTACTTC. The rearrangement joins TRBV30 to TRBJ2-7, with D possibly matching TRBD1 (6 bases). This CDR3 has 14 residues. Germline assignment: CDR1 GTSNPN and CDR2 SVGIG (reference sequence). V was cut by 2 bases and J by 0 bases, with 11 bases left in between.

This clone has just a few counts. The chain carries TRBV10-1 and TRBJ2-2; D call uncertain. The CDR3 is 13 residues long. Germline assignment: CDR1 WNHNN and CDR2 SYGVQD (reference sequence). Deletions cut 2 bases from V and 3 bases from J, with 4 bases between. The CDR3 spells CASSEGDTGELFF. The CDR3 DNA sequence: TGCGCCAGCAGTGAGGGTGACACCGGGGAGCTGTTTTTT.

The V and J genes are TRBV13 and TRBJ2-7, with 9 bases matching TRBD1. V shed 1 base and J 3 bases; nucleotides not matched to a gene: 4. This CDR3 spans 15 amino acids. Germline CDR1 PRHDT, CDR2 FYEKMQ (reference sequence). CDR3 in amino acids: CASSLEGTGLYEQYF. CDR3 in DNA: TGTGCCAGCAGCTTAGAAGGGACAGGGCTCTACGAGCAGTACTTC.

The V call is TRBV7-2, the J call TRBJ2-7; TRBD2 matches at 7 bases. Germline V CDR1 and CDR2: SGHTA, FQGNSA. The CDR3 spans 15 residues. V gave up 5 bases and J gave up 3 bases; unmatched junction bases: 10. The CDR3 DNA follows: TGTGCCAGCAGCCGACACGGGGGGATAAACTACGAGCAGTACTTC. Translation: CASSRHGGINYEQYF.

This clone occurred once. The CDR3 sequence is CASSIAADGITNSPLHF. The DNA of the CDR3 is TGTGCCAGTAGTATAGCGGCGGACGGGATAACTAATTCACCCCTCCACTTT. V usage is TRBV19 and J usage is TRBJ1-6, with no clear D. Trimming left V 1 base short and J 6 bases short, with 16 bases between. CDR1 is LNHDA, CDR2 SQIVND, per germline (reference sequence). CDR3 length: 17 residues.

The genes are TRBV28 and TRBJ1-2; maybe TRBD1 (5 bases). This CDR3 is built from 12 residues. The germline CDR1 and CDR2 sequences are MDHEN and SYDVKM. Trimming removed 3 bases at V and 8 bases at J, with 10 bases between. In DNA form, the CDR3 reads TGTGCCAGCAGTTTGACAGATTTAGGCTACACCTTC. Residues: CASSLTDLGYTF.